The next 14 T cell receptor beta chains were all read from a single sample in a study of T cell responses to AZD1222 COVID-19 vaccine. The assay was immunoSEQ multiplex PCR, and TCRdb's table has in-frame clones only and misses some. The data hold about 140,000 clones, with around 92% observed a single time. Here the sequenced sample was peripheral blood, taken on day 0 of AZD1222 vaccination. The receptors shown here come from an adult in good health.

This clone occurred a few times. The chain uses TRBV3-1 (or the pseudogene TRBV3-2) and TRBJ1-1; D is possibly TRBD1 (5 bases). Germline V gene sequence: CDR1 LGHDT, CDR2 YNNKEL (reference sequence). Trimming removed 1 base at V and 8 bases at J, with 14 bases between. This CDR3 contains 14 residues. CDR3 sequence reads: CASSQGRGALEAFF. The CDR3 nucleotides read TGTGCCAGCAGCCAAGGAAGAGGGGCTCTAGAAGCTTTCTTT.

A single count supports this clone. This chain joins TRBV11-2 and TRBJ2-5, with D possibly matching TRBD1 (6 bases). This CDR3 is built from 15 residues. Trimming removed 5 bases at V and 1 base at J, with 14 bases between. Germline V lookup: CDR1 SGHAT, CDR2 FQNNGV. The DNA of the CDR3 is TGTGCCAGCAGCCTAGGGGGTTACCCCCAAGAGACCCAGTACTTC. Its translation is CASSLGGYPQETQYF.

This chain links TRBV28 with TRBJ1-3; D not resolved. V lost 2 bases, J lost 3 bases, and 11 bases lay in between. Per the germline V gene, CDR1 is MDHEN and CDR2 is SYDVKM. There are 15 residues in the CDR3. The CDR3 nucleotides are TGTGCCAGCAGTTTAAATAGGCAGCGTGGAAACACCATATATTTT. It codes for CASSLNRQRGNTIYF.

In its sample, this clone was seen a few times. The J gene is TRBJ2-3, the V gene TRBV7-2; D might be TRBD2 (6 bases). Germline loops: CDR1 SGHTA, CDR2 FQGNSA. The CDR3 totals 15 residues. The V and J ends lost 3 bases and 0 bases respectively, with 10 bases between them. CDR3 loop: CASSFGGPSTDTQYF. The CDR3 coding sequence is TGTGCCAGCAGCTTCGGGGGACCTAGCACAGATACGCAGTATTTT.

The count of this clone is one. The rearrangement joins TRBV7-6 to TRBJ1-5; D unresolved. Germline-derived CDR1 and CDR2 are SGHVS and FNYEAQ. V lost 2 bases to trimming and J lost 2 bases, with 10 bases between them. This CDR3 contains 15 residues. The CDR3 sequence: CASSLSPSGNQPQHF. CDR3 DNA sequence: TGTGCCAGCAGCTTATCCCCCAGCGGCAATCAGCCCCAGCATTTT.

This chain connects TRBV11-2 to TRBJ2-1; perhaps D is TRBD1 or TRBD2 (5 bases each). V lost 3 bases and J lost 6, with 12 bases in between. The V gene's germline CDR1 is SGHAT and CDR2 FQNNGV. The CDR3 contains 14 residues. The CDR3 region is CASSFLLRGNEQFF. The DNA for the CDR3 is TGTGCCAGCAGCTTTTTATTGAGGGGCAATGAGCAGTTCTTC.

The chain joins TRBV7-8 to TRBJ1-6; 8 bases match TRBD1. V lost 5 bases and J lost 6; bases outside the gene matches: 3. Per the germline V gene, CDR1 is SGHVS and CDR2 is FQNEAQ. The CDR3 has 14 amino acids. The CDR3 spells CASSRGQGNSPLHF. The CDR3 DNA reads as TGTGCCAGCAGCCGAGGACAGGGTAATTCACCCCTCCACTTT.

This chain connects TRBV4-2 to TRBJ2-1, with D perhaps matching TRBD1 or TRBD2 (5 bases each). The CDR3 spans 17 residues. V was clipped by 3 bases and J by 2 bases, with 17 bases between them. The germline V gene encodes CDR1 LGHNA and CDR2 YNFKEQ. The CDR3, as DNA: TGTGCCAGCAGCCAGAAGCCGGGGCGGCCCCCCTACAATGAGCAGTTCTTC. Residues: CASSQKPGRPPYNEQFF.

V and J are TRBV9 and TRBJ2-1, with TRBD1 as a possible D gene (6 bases). The V gene lost 6 bases and the J gene lost 3 bases, with 16 bases spanning the gap. The CDR3 is made up of 15 amino acids. From germline, CDR1 is SGDLS and CDR2 YYNGEE. The CDR3 loop reads CASTVTGAHYNEQFF. The CDR3 coding sequence is TGTGCCAGCACCGTGACAGGAGCCCACTACAATGAGCAGTTCTTC.

V usage is TRBV19 and J usage is TRBJ2-5; no clear D gene. Trimming stripped 3 bases from V and 5 bases from J, with 4 bases between. The CDR3 is 11 amino acids. Germline CDR1 and CDR2: LNHDA and SQIVND (reference sequence). CDR3 region: CASSIKETQYF. For the CDR3, the DNA is TGTGCCAGTAGTATTAAGGAGACCCAGTACTTC.

The chain carries TRBV6-6 and TRBJ1-1, with D tentatively TRBD1 (5 bases). Trimming took off 0 bases at V and 7 bases at J, with 12 bases between the two ends. The CDR3 spans 14 residues. CDR1 is MNHNY and CDR2 is SVGAGI in the germline V gene (reference sequence). CDR3 residues: CASSYSQALIEAFF. CDR3 sequence (DNA): TGTGCCAGCAGTTACTCACAGGCCCTGATTGAAGCTTTCTTT.

The CDR3 nucleotides read TGTGCCAGCAGTAAGGGTCAGAACTATGGCTACACCTTC. This translates into CASSKGQNYGYTF. The rearrangement uses TRBV6-2 or TRBV6-3 and TRBJ1-2; the D is unclear. The V and J ends lost 5 bases and 2 bases respectively, with 9 bases between them. Germline values: CDR1 MNHEY, CDR2 SVGEGT. The CDR3 has 13 amino acids.

This clone is a singleton in its sample. V usage is TRBV5-1 and J usage is TRBJ2-5; tentative D call: TRBD1 (6 bases). Trimming pared 0 bases from V and 4 bases from J, leaving 13 bases between. In germline, CDR1 is SGHRS, CDR2 YFSETQ. The CDR3 loop spans 15 amino acids. The CDR3 DNA is TGCGCCAGCAGCTTGGCCTACAGGGTAGGAGAGACCCAGTACTTC. Translating gives CASSLAYRVGETQYF.

This chain links TRBV28 with TRBJ2-7; 11 nucleotides match TRBD2. The CDR3 length is 15 residues. V lost 7 bases and J lost 4; bases outside the gene matches: 9. CDR1 and CDR2 from the germline V gene are MDHEN and SYDVKM. For the CDR3, the DNA is TGTGCCAGCAAGGCGACTAGCGGGATACGGTACGAGCAGTACTTC. It is translated as CASKATSGIRYEQYF.